The text below deals with one T cell receptor beta chain. CDR3 length: 12 residues. Trimming left V 3 bases short and J 7 bases short, with 9 bases between. Per germline, CDR1 MNHEY and CDR2 SMNVEV (reference sequence). These data originate in a study of shared clonotypes between healthy human individuals. It was across several immunoSEQ plates that each subset's genomic DNA was evenly split. The assay was immunoSEQ multiplex PCR, and TCRdb's table has in-frame clones only and misses some. The table lists hundreds of thousands of clones, 60% to 75% of them singletons. The clonotype originates from a woman aged 30 to 39 in good health. Specimen: memory CD4+ T cells sorted from blood. Specified subset: CD45RA-negative fraction. The chain couples TRBV27 to TRBJ2-5; D gene ambiguous. For the CDR3, the DNA is TGTGCCAGCAGTTTTCCCCTAGGGACCCAGTACTTC. Translating gives CASSFPLGTQYF.